The 32 T cell receptor beta chains below were found in one sample sequenced in a study of T cell repertoires in cytomegalovirus infection. TCRdb redid the calling of the reads with MiXCR, one entry per CDR3 protein. Among about 80,000 distinct CDR3 sequences listed, roughly 3.6% were seen once. The sequencing sample was made of PBMCs. Every receptor here comes from a human donor in good health (CMV status not recorded). Some clones in this sample may be carry-over from other donors' samples.

There are many counts of this clonotype. The genes are TRBV7-8 and TRBJ1-5; D is unresolved. Germline V gene data show CDR1 as SGHVS and CDR2 as FQNEAQ. The CDR3 loop spans 13 amino acids. V was shortened by 1 base and J by 6 bases, with 7 bases between the two germline ends. The CDR3 is CASSLGNSQPQHF. The CDR3 DNA reads TGTGCCAGCAGCTTAGGTAATAGTCAGCCCCAGCATTTT.

Ten or more counts support this clonotype. The V gene is TRBV10-3, the J gene TRBJ1-5, with TRBD1 identical over 7 bases. Germline CDR1 reads ENHRY; CDR2 reads SYGVKD. This CDR3 is 14 amino acids long. With V trimmed by 8 bases and J by 6 bases, 10 bases remained unmatched. The CDR3 bases are TGTGCCATCGGACAGGAAAGACGGGTTCAGCCCCAGCATTTT. Encoded protein: CAIGQERRVQPQHF.

This clonotype was seen repeatedly, ten times or more. This sequence joins TRBV9 and TRBJ1-6; the match to TRBD1 covers 8 bases. V gave up 1 base and J gave up 7 bases; unmatched junction bases: 1. CDR3 size: 14 residues. In germline, CDR1 is SGDLS, CDR2 YYNGEE. Written as DNA, the CDR3 is TGTGCCAGCAGCGTAAACAGGGGGAATTCACCCCTCCACTTT. Translated, it gives CASSVNRGNSPLHF. Complete variable domain (other parts from reference TRBV9 and TRBJ1-6): DSGVTQTPKHLITATGQRVTLRCSPRSGDLSVYWYQQSLDQGLQFLIQYYNGEERAKGNILERFSAQQFPDLHSELNLSSLELGDSALYFCASSVNRGNSPLHFGNGTRLTVT.

This clonotype was detected many times. The J gene is TRBJ2-3, the V gene TRBV18; 7 bases are a match to TRBD2. CDR3 length equals 15 residues. Germline CDR1 is KGHSH and CDR2 is LQKENI. Germline trimming cut 3 bases from V and 11 bases from J; bases unmatched to any gene: 14. CDR3 bases: TGTGCCAGCTCACCGGCTGGATCTAGCGGAGATCGGCAGTATTTT. Protein sequence: CASSPAGSSGDRQYF.

This clonotype was counted at least ten times. The rearrangement links TRBV18 to TRBJ1-2, with unresolved D. This CDR3 has 12 amino acids. The V and J ends lost 1 base and 8 bases respectively, with 8 bases between them. From germline, CDR1 is KGHSH and CDR2 LQKENI. The DNA for the CDR3 is TGTGCCAGCTCACCACGCCTGGACGGCTACACCTTC. Residues: CASSPRLDGYTF.

As concerns this clonotype: This may be a read error, as it is one base from a much larger clone. This chain connects TRBV18 to TRBJ2-1, with a weak D call TRBD1 (6 bases). Germline lookup yields CDR1 KGHSH and CDR2 LQKENI. This CDR3 is built from 16 residues. The CDR3 nucleotides read TGTGCCAGCTCACCACGGACAGAGAGCTCCCACAATGAGCAGTTCTTC. Translation gives CASSPRTESSHNEQFF.

The sample holds many counts of this clonotype. The chain carries TRBV20-1 and TRBJ2-5; TRBD2 matches at 7 bases. Germline assignment: CDR1 DFQATT and CDR2 SNEGSKA (reference sequence). There are 15 residues in the CDR3. V was pared by 0 bases and J by 0 bases, with 4 bases of the junction left unmatched. The CDR3 coding sequence is TGCAGTGCTAGAGATGCGGGGGTGTACCAAGAGACCCAGTACTTC. Its protein product is CSARDAGVYQETQYF.

This clonotype was recorded at least ten times. The V call is TRBV4-2, the J call TRBJ2-7, with 11 bases fitting TRBD1. The germline V gene encodes CDR1 LGHNA and CDR2 YNFKEQ. The V segment lost 3 bases and the J segment 2 bases; nucleotides outside the gene matches: 6. This CDR3 is built from 16 residues. The CDR3 DNA is TGTGCCAGCAGCCACGTCGGACAGGGGGCGACCTACGAGCAGTACTTC. It codes for CASSHVGQGATYEQYF.

The chain recombines TRBV28 with TRBJ2-3; tentative D call: TRBD2 (6 bases). Trimming removed 6 bases from V and 4 bases from J, with 11 bases in between. This CDR3 comprises 13 residues. Germline V lookup: CDR1 MDHEN, CDR2 SYDVKM. CDR3 residues: CASSRGTPDTQYF. CDR3 nucleotides: TGTGCCAGCAGCCGGGGGACCCCAGATACGCAGTATTTT.

To note about this clonotype: Since a much larger clone is just one base distant, this may be a read error. This chain joins TRBV29-1 and TRBJ1-5; 9 bases line up with TRBD1. Trimming cost V 5 bases and J 6 bases; bases outside gene matches: 5. The germline gives CDR1 SQVTM, CDR2 ANQGSEA. The CDR3 contains 13 residues. CDR3 bases: TGCAGCGTTACGACAGGGGGGAGTCAGCCCCAGCATTTT. Translating it yields CSVTTGGSQPQHF.

This clonotype was seen repeatedly, ten times or more. V usage is TRBV7-8 and J usage is TRBJ1-5, with unresolved D. The length of the CDR3 is 15 residues. The germline V gene encodes CDR1 SGHVS and CDR2 FQNEAQ. Trimming took 0 bases from V and 5 from J, leaving 11 bases between them. For the CDR3, the DNA is TGTGCCAGCAGCTTAGCGCCAAGGACGCATCAGCCCCAGCATTTT. It is translated as CASSLAPRTHQPQHF. Full variable domain (rest looked up from reference TRBV7-8 and TRBJ1-5): GAGVSQSPRYKVAKRGQDVALRCDPISGHVSLFWYQQALGQGPEFLTYFQNEAQLDKSGLPSDRFFAERPEGSVSTLKIQRTQQEDSAVYLCASSLAPRTHQPQHFGDGTRLSIL.

This clonotype was recorded many times. This chain joins TRBV7-9 and TRBJ1-6; no firm D call. Germline CDR1 is SEHNR and CDR2 is FQNEAQ (reference sequence). Trimming shortened V by 2 bases and J by 1 base, and 6 bases separated the two germline ends. This CDR3 has 15 amino acids. The CDR3 is CASSLIGSYNSPLHF. As DNA, the CDR3 is TGTGCCAGCAGCTTAATCGGATCCTATAATTCACCCCTCCACTTT.

Many counts were recorded for this clonotype. This sequence joins TRBV9 and TRBJ2-5; 15 bases match TRBD2. Germline loops: CDR1 SGDLS, CDR2 YYNGEE. V was pared by 3 bases and J by 5 bases, with 8 bases of the junction left unmatched. The CDR3 spans 17 residues. CDR3 in amino acids: CASSAGGLAGGRETQYF. CDR3 nucleotide sequence: TGTGCCAGCAGCGCGGGGGGACTAGCGGGGGGTCGGGAGACCCAGTACTTC.

This clonotype was observed at least ten times. The chain employs TRBV7-9 and TRBJ1-3; D not resolved. The CDR3 extends over 14 amino acids. Looked up from germline, CDR1 is SEHNR and CDR2 is FQNEAQ (reference sequence). The V end lost 5 bases, the J end lost 4 bases, and 12 bases lay between the germline ends. Written as DNA, the CDR3 is TGTGCCAGCAGCCAGCCGACCCAGGGAAACACCATATATTTT. Translating it yields CASSQPTQGNTIYF. The full variable domain, with the rest looked up from reference TRBV7-9 and TRBJ1-3, is DTGVSQNPRHKITKRGQNVTFRCDPISEHNRLYWYRQTLGQGPEFLTYFQNEAQLEKSRLLSDRFSAERPKGSFSTLEIQRTEQGDSAMYLCASSQPTQGNTIYFGEGSWLTVV.

This clonotype has at least ten counts. The J gene is TRBJ1-2, the V gene TRBV5-6; D is unresolved. Germline loops: CDR1 SGHDT, CDR2 YYEEEE. Trimming pared 4 bases from V and 9 bases from J, leaving 19 bases between. The CDR3 runs to 14 residues. In DNA form, the CDR3 reads TGTGCCAGCAGCCCGGAACAGACCGAGGGTAGCTACACCTTC. This codes for CASSPEQTEGSYTF. Drawing the rest from reference TRBV5-6 and TRBJ1-2, the complete variable domain is DAGVTQSPTHLIKTRGQQVTLRCSPKSGHDTVSWYQQALGQGPQFIFQYYEEEERQRGNFPDRFSGHQFPNYSSELNVNALLLGDSALYLCASSPEQTEGSYTFGSGTRLTVV.

This clonotype was observed at least ten times. Here the CDR3 reads CASNQGYGYGYTF. The CDR3 region has the DNA TGTGCCAGCAACCAGGGGTACGGCTATGGCTACACCTTC. The chain couples TRBV6-2 or TRBV6-3 to TRBJ1-2; D may be TRBD1 (6 bases). V lost 7 bases to trimming and J lost 4 bases, with 13 bases between them. From germline, CDR1 is MNHEY and CDR2 SVGEGT. CDR3 length: 13 residues.

This clonotype was seen repeatedly, ten times or more. This chain links TRBV7-2 with TRBJ1-6, with 7 bases lining up with TRBD1. From germline, CDR1 is SGHTA and CDR2 FQGNSA. The CDR3 totals 14 residues. With 5 bases clipped from V and 8 bases from J, the junction kept 6 bases outside the gene matches. CDR3 nucleotides: TGTGCCAGCAGCGAACAGGGGTCTGATTCACCCCTCCACTTT. Translating it yields CASSEQGSDSPLHF.

This clonotype was recorded many times. V and J are TRBV27 and TRBJ1-5; 7 bases are a match to TRBD1. Unmatched junction bases numbered 4, after V lost 2 bases and J lost 3 bases. The CDR3 spans 15 residues. Germline loops: CDR1 MNHEY, CDR2 SMNVEV (reference sequence). The CDR3 is CASSLGGQDNQPQHF. In DNA, the CDR3 is TGTGCCAGCAGTTTAGGAGGACAGGACAATCAGCCCCAGCATTTT.

This clonotype appeared many times. The rearrangement joins TRBV4-3 to TRBJ2-3; D remains unclear. In germline, CDR1 is LGHNA, CDR2 YSLEER. V gave up 3 bases and J gave up 3 bases, with 7 bases separating them. This CDR3 region has 13 residues. The CDR3 nucleotides read TGCGCCAGCAGCCAGTTAGTAACAGATACGCAGTATTTT. Translation: CASSQLVTDTQYF.

This clonotype has a count of ten or more. The rearrangement joins TRBV27 to TRBJ2-1, with 7 nucleotides matching TRBD2. V shed 7 bases and J 4 bases; nucleotides not matched to a gene: 7. The CDR3 extends over 14 amino acids. CDR1 and CDR2 (germline): MNHEY, SMNVEV (reference sequence). CDR3 amino acids: CASIRAGKYNEQFF. DNA of the CDR3: TGTGCCAGCATCCGAGCGGGGAAGTACAATGAGCAGTTCTTC.

This clonotype was picked up many times. The V call is TRBV7-2, the J call TRBJ2-7; D is undetermined. Trimming removed 1 base from V and 4 bases from J, with 5 bases in between. CDR3 length: 12 residues. Per germline, CDR1 SGHTA and CDR2 FQGNSA. Here the CDR3 reads CASSLGVYEQYF. Written as DNA, the CDR3 is TGTGCCAGCAGCTTAGGAGTTTACGAGCAGTACTTC.

Points on this clonotype: As the CDR3 is not closed by the conserved phenylalanine or tryptophan, this likely results from a read error. The chain combines TRBV7-2 with TRBJ2-3; D is perhaps TRBD1 or TRBD2 (5 bases each). The germline V gene encodes CDR1 SGHTA and CDR2 FQGNSA. Trimming shortened V by 5 bases and J by 6 bases, and 12 bases separated the two germline ends. This CDR3 comprises 13 residues. CDR3 region: CASSVGGTDTQYV. CDR3 nucleotides: TGTGCCAGCAGCGTTGGGGGTACCGATACGCAGTATGTT.

This clonotype was counted at least ten times. This rearrangement joins TRBV10-3 to TRBJ1-6; possible D gene TRBD1, 6 bases. V lost 10 bases, J lost 8 bases, and 15 bases lay in between. Germline V gives CDR1 ENHRY, CDR2 SYGVKD. This CDR3 comprises 13 residues. The CDR3 region has the DNA TGTGCCACACGGTTCAGGGGTGATTCACCCCTCCACTTT. Encoded protein: CATRFRGDSPLHF.

This clonotype was seen ten or more times. The chain carries TRBV3-1 and TRBJ1-2; perhaps TRBD1 as D (6 bases). The CDR3 consists of 13 residues. V gave up 3 bases and J gave up 4 bases, with 9 bases separating them. Germline CDR1 LGHDT, CDR2 YNNKEL (reference sequence). This CDR3 reads CASSQDSSYGYTF. In DNA, the CDR3 is TGTGCCAGCAGCCAGGACAGCAGCTATGGCTACACCTTC.

Written as DNA, the CDR3 is TGTGCCAGCAGCTTCGGACAGAAGGCTGAAGCTTTCTTT. Protein sequence: CASSFGQKAEAFF. The chain links TRBV7-8 to TRBJ1-1, with a possible D match to TRBD1 (6 bases). CDR1 SGHVS and CDR2 FQNEAQ come from the germline V gene. This CDR3 has 13 residues. Trimming shortened V by 3 bases and J by 6 bases, and 11 bases separated the two germline ends.

This clonotype was counted many times. The chain combines TRBV7-2 with TRBJ2-7; tentatively, D is TRBD1 (6 bases). The ends were cut back, 5 bases at V and 7 bases at J, with 15 bases in the middle. The germline V gene encodes CDR1 SGHTA and CDR2 FQGNSA. The CDR3 length is 13 residues. The CDR3 reads CASSDWDTKEQYF. The CDR3 nucleotides read TGTGCCAGCAGCGATTGGGACACTAAAGAGCAGTACTTC. The variable domain in full, with the rest retrieved from reference TRBV7-2 and TRBJ2-7, is GAGVSQSPSNKVTEKGKDVELRCDPISGHTALYWYRQSLGQGLEFLIYFQGNSAPDKSGLPSDRFSAERTGGSVSTLTIQRTQQEDSAVYLCASSDWDTKEQYFGPGTRLTVT.

Judged by abundance, this clonotype is medium-sized. J is TRBJ2-5 and V is TRBV2, with TRBD2 identical over 10 bases. Germline V gene sequence: CDR1 SNHLY, CDR2 FYNNEI. This CDR3 spans 17 amino acids. J gave up 7 bases and V 2 bases, and 13 bases lay outside the gene matches. CDR3: CASSESLAGESYGTQYF. The CDR3 DNA reads TGTGCCAGCAGTGAAAGTCTAGCGGGGGAATCCTACGGGACCCAGTACTTC.

This clonotype came up many times. The chain links TRBV2 to TRBJ2-1; TRBD1 matches at 9 bases. V lost 10 bases, J lost 9 bases, and 1 base stayed unmatched. The CDR3 has 10 amino acids. Germline lookup yields CDR1 SNHLY and CDR2 FYNNEI. CDR3 nucleotides: TGTGCCAACAGGGGGCTTGAGCAGTTCTTC. Translating gives CANRGLEQFF. The full variable domain, completed using reference TRBV2 and TRBJ2-1, is EPEVTQTPSHQVTQMGQEVILRCVPISNHLYFYWYRQILGQKVEFLVSFYNNEISEKSEIFDDQFSVERPDGSNFTLKIRSTKLEDSAMYFCANRGLEQFFGPGTRLTVL.

The table lists this clonotype with many counts. The chain employs TRBV4-3 and TRBJ2-7; 7 bases fit TRBD1. Trimming removed 4 bases from V and 2 bases from J; junction bases left unmatched: 5. The CDR3 loop spans 14 amino acids. Germline V lookup: CDR1 LGHNA, CDR2 YSLEER. The CDR3 region is CASSPRQGPYEQYF. The CDR3 nucleotides are TGCGCCAGCAGCCCCCGACAGGGCCCCTACGAGCAGTACTTC.

The sample holds many counts of this clonotype. The rearrangement uses TRBV7-9 and TRBJ1-1, with D perhaps matching TRBD1 (5 bases). The CDR3 loop spans 15 amino acids. Germline lookup yields CDR1 SEHNR and CDR2 FQNEAQ (reference sequence). Trimming stripped 5 bases from V and 1 base from J, with 14 bases between. CDR3 sequence reads: CASSPSVGGNTEAFF. The CDR3 nucleotides read TGTGCCAGCAGCCCCTCCGTGGGGGGGAACACTGAAGCTTTCTTT.

This clonotype was observed many times. Here the CDR3 DNA reads TGTGCCAGCAGCTCAGGTACCACAGATACGCAGTATTTT. Translated: CASSSGTTDTQYF. This chain links TRBV7-2 with TRBJ2-3; D call uncertain. Germline values: CDR1 SGHTA, CDR2 FQGNSA. This CDR3 is built from 13 residues. The V and J ends lost 4 bases and 2 bases respectively, with 7 bases between them.

This clonotype was seen ten or more times. This rearrangement joins TRBV12-3 or TRBV12-4 to TRBJ2-3, with 9 bases lining up with TRBD2. Losses at the gene ends were 6 bases for V and 4 bases for J; bases not matched to a gene: 11. The CDR3 sequence is 16 residues long. This chain's CDR3 is CASSPGGRGGADTQYF. The DNA for the CDR3 is TGTGCCAGCAGCCCAGGGGGGCGGGGGGGCGCAGATACGCAGTATTTT.